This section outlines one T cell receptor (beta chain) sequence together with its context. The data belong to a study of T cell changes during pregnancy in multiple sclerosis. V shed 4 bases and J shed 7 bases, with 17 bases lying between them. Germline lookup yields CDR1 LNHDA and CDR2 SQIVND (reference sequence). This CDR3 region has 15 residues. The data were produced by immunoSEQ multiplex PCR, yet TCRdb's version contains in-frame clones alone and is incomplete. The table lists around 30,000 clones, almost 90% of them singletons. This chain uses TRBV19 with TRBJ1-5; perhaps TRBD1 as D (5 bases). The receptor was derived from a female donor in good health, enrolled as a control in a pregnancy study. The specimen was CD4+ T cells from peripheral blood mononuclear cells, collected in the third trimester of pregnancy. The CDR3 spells CASSRTRATEQPQHF. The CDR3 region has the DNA TGTGCCAGTAGTAGAACCAGGGCTACCGAGCAGCCCCAGCATTTT.